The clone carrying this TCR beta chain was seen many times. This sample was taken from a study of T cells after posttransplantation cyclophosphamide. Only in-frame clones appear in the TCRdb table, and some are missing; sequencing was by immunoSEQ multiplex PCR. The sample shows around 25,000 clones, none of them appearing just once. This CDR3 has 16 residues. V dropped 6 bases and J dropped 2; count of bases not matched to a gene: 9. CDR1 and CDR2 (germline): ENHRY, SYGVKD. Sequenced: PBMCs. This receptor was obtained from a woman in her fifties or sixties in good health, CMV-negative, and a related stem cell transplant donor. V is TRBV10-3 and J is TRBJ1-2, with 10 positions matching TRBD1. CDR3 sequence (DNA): TGTGCCATCAGGGGGAGACAGGGGGCGGAAAACTATGGCTACACCTTC. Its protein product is CAIRGRQGAENYGYTF.